Sequencing of this TCR beta chain was carried out in a study of shared clonotypes between healthy human individuals. Study-wide background: Every donor yielded three CD4 naive, three CD4 memory, two CD8 naive and one CD8 memory plate.

Donors were healthy HIV-negative adults without recently reported acute infections or vaccinations. As processed by the authors: Sequence data from immunoSEQ were junction-only and lacked quality scores; consequently, filtering differed. Using immunoSEQ multiplex PCR, the repertoire was profiled, and TCRdb retains in-frame clones only, with some absent. V, J and clone size were drawn from that table, and D and trimming were deduced from the DNA. The sample has fewer than 1.6 million clones, about 98.5% seen once. Germline lookup yields CDR1 SGHRS and CDR2 YFSETQ. The CDR3 is made up of 14 amino acids. V lost 0 bases and J 8 bases, leaving 12 bases between the germline ends.

The rearrangement uses TRBV5-1 and TRBJ1-3; no definite D call. The material sequenced was naive CD4+ T cells sorted from blood. Regarding subset: CD45RA+ positively selected. This clonotype was sampled from a man younger than 40 in good health. CDR3: CASSLAPPGDTIYF. As DNA, the CDR3 is TGCGCCAGCAGCTTGGCCCCGCCTGGGGACACCATATATTTT.